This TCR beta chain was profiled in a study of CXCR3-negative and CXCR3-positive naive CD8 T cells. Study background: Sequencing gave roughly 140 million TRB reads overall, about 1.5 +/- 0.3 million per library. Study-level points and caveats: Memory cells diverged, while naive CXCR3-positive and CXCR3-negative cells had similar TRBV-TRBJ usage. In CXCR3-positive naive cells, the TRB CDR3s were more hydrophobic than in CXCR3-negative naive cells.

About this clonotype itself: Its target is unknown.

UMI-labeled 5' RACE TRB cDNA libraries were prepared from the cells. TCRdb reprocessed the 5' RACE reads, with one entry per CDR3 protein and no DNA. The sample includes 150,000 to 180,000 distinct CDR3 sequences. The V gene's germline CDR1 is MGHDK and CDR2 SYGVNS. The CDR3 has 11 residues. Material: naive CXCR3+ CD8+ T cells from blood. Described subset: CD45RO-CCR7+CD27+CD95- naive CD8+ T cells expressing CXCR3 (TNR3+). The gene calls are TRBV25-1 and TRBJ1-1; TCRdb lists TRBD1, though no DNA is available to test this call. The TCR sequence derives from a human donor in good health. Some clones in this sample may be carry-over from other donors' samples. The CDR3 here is CASIKRGIAFF.